This TCR beta chain was identified in a study of identical twins. Study-wide results and limits: Not following the same donors, the study drew its conclusions from cross-sectional statistical analysis. Some out-of-frame alpha sequences were shared by twins, and these showed excess low generation probability.

All donors were healthy, and all were Caucasian. The CDR3 covers 14 residues. Between the trimmed V and J ends, which lost 7 bases and 8 bases, there was a span of 20 bases. Of note for this clonotype: Its antigen is currently unknown.

Each CDR3 protein is one row after TCRdb ran MiXCR on the 5' RACE reads. The sample contains around 530,000 distinct CDR3 sequences, roughly 15% of which appear only once. These same data were also listed under a study on yellow fever vaccine responses in identical twins.

The source is a woman younger than 35 in good health. The chain links TRBV12-3 or TRBV12-4 to TRBJ1-1; no clear D gene. The sequencing input was CD4+ T cells sorted from blood. The CDR3 DNA is TGTGCCAGCACCCTTGGACGGGTTGGAGTAGAAGCTTTCTTT. This gives the protein CASTLGRVGVEAFF.